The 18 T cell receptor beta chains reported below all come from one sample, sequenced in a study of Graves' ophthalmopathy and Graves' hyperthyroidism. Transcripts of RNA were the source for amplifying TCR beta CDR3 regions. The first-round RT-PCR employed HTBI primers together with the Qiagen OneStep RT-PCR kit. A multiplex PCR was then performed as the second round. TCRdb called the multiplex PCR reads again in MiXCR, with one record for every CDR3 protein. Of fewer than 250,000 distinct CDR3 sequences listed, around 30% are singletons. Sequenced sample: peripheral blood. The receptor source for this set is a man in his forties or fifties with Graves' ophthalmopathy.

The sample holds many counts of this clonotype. CDR3 loop: CASSFGQGKDEQYF. CDR3 in DNA: TGTGCCAGCAGCTTCGGGCAGGGCAAGGACGAGCAGTACTTC. This sequence joins TRBV7-9 and TRBJ2-7; maybe TRBD1 (5 bases). Deletions cut 3 bases from V and 5 bases from J, with 14 bases between. The germline gives CDR1 SEHNR, CDR2 FQNEAQ (reference sequence). The CDR3 has 14 amino acids.

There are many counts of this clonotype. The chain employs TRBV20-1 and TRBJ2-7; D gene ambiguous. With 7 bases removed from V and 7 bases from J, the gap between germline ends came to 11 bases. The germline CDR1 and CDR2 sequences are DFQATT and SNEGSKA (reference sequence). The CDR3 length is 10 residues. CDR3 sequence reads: CSGEDSEQYF. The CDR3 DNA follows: TGCAGTGGGGAAGACTCGGAGCAGTACTTC.

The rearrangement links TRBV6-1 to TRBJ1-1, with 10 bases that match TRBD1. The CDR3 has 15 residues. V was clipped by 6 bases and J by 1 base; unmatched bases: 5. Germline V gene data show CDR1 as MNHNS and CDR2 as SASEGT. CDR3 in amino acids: CASSQRDRGNTEAFF. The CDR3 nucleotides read TGTGCCAGCAGCCAAAGGGACAGGGGGAACACTGAAGCTTTCTTT.

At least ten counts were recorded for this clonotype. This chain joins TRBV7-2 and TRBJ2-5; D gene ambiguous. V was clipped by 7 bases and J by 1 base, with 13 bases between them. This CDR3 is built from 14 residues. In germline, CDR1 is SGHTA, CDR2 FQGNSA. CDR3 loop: CASMSGFLQETQYF. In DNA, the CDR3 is TGTGCCAGCATGTCAGGTTTCCTCCAAGAGACCCAGTACTTC.

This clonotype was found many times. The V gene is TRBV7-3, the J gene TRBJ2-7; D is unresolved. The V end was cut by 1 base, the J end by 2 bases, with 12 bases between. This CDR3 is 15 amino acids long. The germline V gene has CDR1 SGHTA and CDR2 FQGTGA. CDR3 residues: CASSLIVAVPYEQYF. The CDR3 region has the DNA TGTGCCAGCAGCTTAATCGTGGCGGTCCCCTACGAGCAGTACTTC.

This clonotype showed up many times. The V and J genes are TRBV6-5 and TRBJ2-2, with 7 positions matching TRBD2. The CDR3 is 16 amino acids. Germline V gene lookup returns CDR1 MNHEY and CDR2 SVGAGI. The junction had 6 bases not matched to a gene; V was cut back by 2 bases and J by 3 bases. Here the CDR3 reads CASSYASSGYTGELFF. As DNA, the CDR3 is TGTGCCAGCAGTTACGCTTCTAGCGGATACACCGGGGAGCTGTTTTTT.

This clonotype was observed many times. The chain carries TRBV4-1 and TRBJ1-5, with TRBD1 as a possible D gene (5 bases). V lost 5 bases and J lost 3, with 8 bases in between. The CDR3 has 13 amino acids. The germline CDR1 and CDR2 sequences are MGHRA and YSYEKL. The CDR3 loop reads CASSGALNQPQHF. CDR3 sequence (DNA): TGCGCCAGCAGCGGGGCCCTCAATCAGCCCCAGCATTTT.

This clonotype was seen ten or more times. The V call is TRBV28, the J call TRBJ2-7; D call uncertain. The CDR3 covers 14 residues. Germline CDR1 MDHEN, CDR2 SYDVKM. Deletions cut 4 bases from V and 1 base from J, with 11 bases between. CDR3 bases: TGTGCCAGCAGTTCCCCTCGAGGTTCCTACGAGCAGTACTTC. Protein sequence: CASSSPRGSYEQYF.

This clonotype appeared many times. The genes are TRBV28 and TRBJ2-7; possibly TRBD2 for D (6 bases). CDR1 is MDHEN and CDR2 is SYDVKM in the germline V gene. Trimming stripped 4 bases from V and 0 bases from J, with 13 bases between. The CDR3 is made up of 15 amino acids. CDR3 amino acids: CASSSPRESSYEQYF. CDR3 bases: TGTGCCAGCAGTTCCCCCCGGGAGAGCTCCTACGAGCAGTACTTC.

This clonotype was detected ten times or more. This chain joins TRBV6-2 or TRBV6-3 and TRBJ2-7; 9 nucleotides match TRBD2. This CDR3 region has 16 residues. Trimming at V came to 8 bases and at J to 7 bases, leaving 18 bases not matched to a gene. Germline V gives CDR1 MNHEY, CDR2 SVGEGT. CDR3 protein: CASAKWREGRAGEQYF. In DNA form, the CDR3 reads TGTGCCAGCGCCAAGTGGCGGGAGGGCCGCGCGGGAGAGCAGTACTTC.

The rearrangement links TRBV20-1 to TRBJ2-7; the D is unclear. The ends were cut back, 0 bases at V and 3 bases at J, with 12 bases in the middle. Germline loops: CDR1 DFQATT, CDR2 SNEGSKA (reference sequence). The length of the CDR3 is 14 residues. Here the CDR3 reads CSARDASLNYEQYF. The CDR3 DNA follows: TGCAGTGCTAGAGATGCGAGCTTAAACTACGAGCAGTACTTC.

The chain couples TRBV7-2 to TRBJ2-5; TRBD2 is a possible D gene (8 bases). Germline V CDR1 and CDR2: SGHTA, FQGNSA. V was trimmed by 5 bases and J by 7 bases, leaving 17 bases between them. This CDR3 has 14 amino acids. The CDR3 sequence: CASSISGTAGTQYF. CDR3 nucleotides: TGTGCCAGCAGCATTAGCGGGACAGCCGGGACCCAGTACTTC. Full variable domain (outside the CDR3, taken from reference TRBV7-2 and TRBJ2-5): GAGVSQSPSNKVTEKGKDVELRCDPISGHTALYWYRQSLGQGLEFLIYFQGNSAPDKSGLPSDRFSAERTGGSVSTLTIQRTQQEDSAVYLCASSISGTAGTQYFGPGTRLLVL.

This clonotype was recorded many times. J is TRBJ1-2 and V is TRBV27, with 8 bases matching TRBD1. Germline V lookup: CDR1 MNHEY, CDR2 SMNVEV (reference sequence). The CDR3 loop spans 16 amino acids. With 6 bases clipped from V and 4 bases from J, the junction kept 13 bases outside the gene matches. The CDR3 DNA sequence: TGTGCCAGCAGGGCCCTCGGACAGGGTAAAACCTATGGCTACACCTTC. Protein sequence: CASRALGQGKTYGYTF.

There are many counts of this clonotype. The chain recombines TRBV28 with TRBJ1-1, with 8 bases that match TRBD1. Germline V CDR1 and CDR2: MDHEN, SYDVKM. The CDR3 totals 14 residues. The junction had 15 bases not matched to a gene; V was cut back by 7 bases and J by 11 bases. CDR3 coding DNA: TGTGCCAGCAATATCAGGGGGCTCCTACCGGGGGCTTTCTTT. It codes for CASNIRGLLPGAFF.

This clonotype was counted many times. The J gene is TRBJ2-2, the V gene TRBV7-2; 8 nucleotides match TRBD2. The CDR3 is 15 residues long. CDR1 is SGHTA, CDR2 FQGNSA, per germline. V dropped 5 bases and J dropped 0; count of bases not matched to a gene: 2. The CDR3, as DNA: TGTGCCAGCAGCCGGGGGGGTACGAACACCGGGGAGCTGTTTTTT. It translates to CASSRGGTNTGELFF.

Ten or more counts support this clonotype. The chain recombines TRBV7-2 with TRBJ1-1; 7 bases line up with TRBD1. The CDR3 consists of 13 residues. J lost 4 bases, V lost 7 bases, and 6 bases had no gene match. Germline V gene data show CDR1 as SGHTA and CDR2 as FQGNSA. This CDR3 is CASTPDRVTEAFF. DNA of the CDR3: TGTGCCAGCACCCCAGACAGGGTCACTGAAGCTTTCTTT.

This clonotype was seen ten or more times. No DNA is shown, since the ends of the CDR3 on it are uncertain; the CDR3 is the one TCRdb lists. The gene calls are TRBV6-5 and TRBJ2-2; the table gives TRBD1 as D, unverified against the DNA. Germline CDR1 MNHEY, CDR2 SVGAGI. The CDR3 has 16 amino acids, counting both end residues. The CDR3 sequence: CASSYFGADRTGELFF.

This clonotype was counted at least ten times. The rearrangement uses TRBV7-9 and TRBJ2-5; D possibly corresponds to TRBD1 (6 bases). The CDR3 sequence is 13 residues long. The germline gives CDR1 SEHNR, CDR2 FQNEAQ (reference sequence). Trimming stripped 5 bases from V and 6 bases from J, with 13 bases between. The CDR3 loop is CASSPQQGQTQYF. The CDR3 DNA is TGTGCCAGCAGCCCCCAGCAGGGGCAGACCCAGTACTTC.